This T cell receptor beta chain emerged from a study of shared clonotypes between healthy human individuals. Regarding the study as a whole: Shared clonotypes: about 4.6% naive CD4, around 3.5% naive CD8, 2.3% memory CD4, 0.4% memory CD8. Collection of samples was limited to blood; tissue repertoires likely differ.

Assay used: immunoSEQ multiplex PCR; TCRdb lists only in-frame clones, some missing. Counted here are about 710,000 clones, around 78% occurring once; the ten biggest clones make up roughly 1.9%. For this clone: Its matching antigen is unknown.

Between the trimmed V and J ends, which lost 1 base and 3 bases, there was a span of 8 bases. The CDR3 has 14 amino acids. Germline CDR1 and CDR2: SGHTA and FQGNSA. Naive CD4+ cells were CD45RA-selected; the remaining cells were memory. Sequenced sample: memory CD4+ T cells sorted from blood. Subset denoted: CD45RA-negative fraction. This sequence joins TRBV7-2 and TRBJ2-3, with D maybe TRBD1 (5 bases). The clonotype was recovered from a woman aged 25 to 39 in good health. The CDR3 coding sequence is TGTGCCAGCAGCTTAGGACAGACGACAGATACGCAGTATTTT. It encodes CASSLGQTTDTQYF.